The sequence of this T cell receptor beta chain was determined in a study of CD8 T cells in Susac syndrome. About 0.5 to 1 ug RNA was reverse transcribed with random hexamers. The authors amplified TCR beta CDR3 across 54 Vbeta and 13 Jbeta using immunoSEQ multiplex PCR. TCRdb reprocessed the immunoSEQ multiplex PCR reads with MiXCR, giving one entry per CDR3 protein. The sample records 110,000 or so distinct CDR3 sequences, about 96% being singletons. From blood CD8+ and CD4+ T cells, the TCR beta chain was sequenced. Controls matched for sex and age were healthy donors. While CD8+ and CD4+ T cells were isolated negatively, TEMRA cells were enriched by FACS. V was pared by 3 bases and J by 3 bases, with 12 bases between. The CDR3 is made up of 15 amino acids. Germline V gives CDR1 MDHEN, CDR2 SYDVKM.

The receptor was derived from a human donor in good health. Sequencing was done on a sample of CD4+ T cells from PBMCs. The rearrangement links TRBV28 to TRBJ1-5, with a tentative D call TRBD1 (5 bases). This chain's CDR3 is CASSFQWGNNQPQHF. CDR3 coding DNA: TGTGCCAGCAGTTTCCAGTGGGGGAACAATCAGCCCCAGCATTTT. The whole variable domain, remainder taken from reference TRBV28 and TRBJ1-5, is DVKVTQSSRYLVKRTGEKVFLECVQDMDHENMFWYRQDPGLGLRLIYFSYDVKMKEKGDIPEGYSVSREKKERFSLILESASTNQTSMYLCASSFQWGNNQPQHFGDGTRLSIL.